This passage covers 21 T cell receptor beta chains from one sample sequenced in a study of human T cells and chemical hapten exposure. TCRdb reprocessed the RACE reads via MiXCR and lists one record per CDR3 protein. The repertoire has 75,000 to 100,000 distinct CDR3 sequences, about 10% of them found once; the top ten carry about 2%. The time point denotes: patch test 1, 2 weeks after DPC sensitization. Treatment here: therapeutic diphenylcyclopropenone sensitization with weekly scalp DPC. The specimen comprised whole blood, sampled in connection with sensitization to the hapten diphenylcyclopropenone (DPC). The receptors come from a man aged 35-49 years with alopecia areata. Some clones in this sample may be carry-over from other donors' samples.

The CDR3 protein is CASSSPGLGSYEQYV. CDR3 sequence (DNA): TGTGCCAGCAGTAGCCCAGGGTTGGGGTCCTACGAGCAGTACGTC. The chain has TRBV28 and TRBJ2-7, with a tentative D call TRBD1 (5 bases). Trimming left V 5 bases short and J 1 base short, with 15 bases between. CDR1 is MDHEN, CDR2 SYDVKM, per germline. The length of the CDR3 is 15 residues.

This clonotype was seen ten or more times. V gene TRBV20-1 combines with J gene TRBJ1-6, with D possibly matching TRBD1 (5 bases). The length of the CDR3 is 13 residues. Germline CDR1 is DFQATT and CDR2 is SNEGSKA (reference sequence). V lost 3 bases and J lost 6, with 9 bases in between. The DNA of the CDR3 is TGCAGTGCTAGTGAGGGGACTAATTCACCCCTCCACTTT. Protein: CSASEGTNSPLHF.

This clonotype appeared a few times. The V and J genes are TRBV4-2 and TRBJ2-7; TRBD2 aligns across 15 bases. The length of the CDR3 is 16 residues. Germline loops: CDR1 LGHNA, CDR2 YNFKEQ. J gave up 6 bases and V 4 bases, and 7 bases lay outside the gene matches. CDR3 sequence reads: CASSPLGLAGGPEQYF. The CDR3 nucleotides read TGTGCCAGCAGCCCGCTAGGACTAGCGGGAGGGCCCGAGCAGTACTTC.

The chain uses TRBV28 and TRBJ1-5; D is ambiguous. V lost 7 bases to trimming and J lost 2 bases, with 6 bases between them. The germline gives CDR1 MDHEN, CDR2 SYDVKM. This CDR3 has 12 residues. The CDR3 DNA reads TGTGCCAGCAAGGGTGGCAATCAGCCCCAGCATTTT. Translation: CASKGGNQPQHF.

This clonotype has only one observation. The chain has TRBV15 and TRBJ2-3, with 15 nucleotides matching TRBD2. Germline CDR1 and CDR2: LNHNV and YYDKDF (reference sequence). CDR3 length: 18 amino acids. J lost 4 bases, V lost 0 bases, and 5 bases had no gene match. The CDR3 nucleotides are TGTGCCACCAGCAGAGATCTGGGACTAGCGGGAGGTTCAGATACGCAGTATTTT. It translates to CATSRDLGLAGGSDTQYF.

The V call is TRBV10-3, the J call TRBJ2-5; TRBD2 agrees at 9 bases. Trimming removed 5 bases from V and 2 bases from J; junction bases left unmatched: 6. Germline CDR1 ENHRY, CDR2 SYGVKD. The CDR3 consists of 15 residues. This CDR3 reads CAISQTSGTQETQYF. The CDR3 nucleotides are TGTGCCATCAGTCAGACTAGCGGTACTCAAGAGACCCAGTACTTC.

This clonotype has only a few counts. The chain links TRBV7-9 to TRBJ2-7; maybe TRBD1 (6 bases). The germline CDR1 and CDR2 sequences are SEHNR and FQNEAQ (reference sequence). This CDR3 is built from 13 residues. V lost 4 bases and J lost 5, with 12 bases in between. In DNA, the CDR3 is TGTGCCAGCAGCTCGTACAGGGAAAACGAGCAGTACGTC. This sequence encodes CASSSYRENEQYV.

This clonotype was detected ten times or more. The CDR3 DNA follows: TGCGCCAGCAGCCAAGATATCTGGGCCCTCGGAGGTCAGCCCCAGCATTTT. This translates into CASSQDIWALGGQPQHF. The J gene is TRBJ1-5, the V gene TRBV4-3, with D uncertain. Germline V gene lookup returns CDR1 LGHNA and CDR2 YSLEER. V lost 0 bases and J 6 bases, leaving 18 bases between the germline ends. There are 17 residues in the CDR3.

The chain couples TRBV6-5 to TRBJ2-7; 7 positions agree with TRBD1. V shed 6 bases, J shed 4 bases, and the junction held 9 bases outside the gene matches. The CDR3 contains 14 residues. CDR1 is MNHEY and CDR2 is SVGAGI in the germline V gene. CDR3 bases: TGTGCCAGCAGACGTCGGGGACAGCCGTACGAGCAGTACGTC. This codes for CASRRRGQPYEQYV.

The chain couples TRBV28 to TRBJ1-2; 9 bases are shared with TRBD1. From germline, CDR1 is MDHEN and CDR2 SYDVKM. CDR3 length equals 18 residues. The V gene end was trimmed by 4 bases and the J gene end by 1 base; junction bases not matched to a gene: 13. The CDR3 DNA reads as TGTGCCAGCAGTTCTTACAGGGGGCGGACTCCGTTTAACTATGGCTACACCTTC. Translated: CASSSYRGRTPFNYGYTF.

The genes are TRBV24-1 and TRBJ2-3, with 10 bases aligning to TRBD1. CDR3 length equals 17 residues. V trimming: 3 bases; J trimming: 4 bases; junction bases outside the gene matches: 9. Germline lookup yields CDR1 KGHDR and CDR2 SFDVKD. CDR3 nucleotide sequence: TGTGCCACCAGTGATCCCAGACAGGGGGCGAAGGCAGATACGCAGTATTTT. It translates to CATSDPRQGAKADTQYF.

This clonotype was detected a few times. The rearrangement links TRBV5-6 to TRBJ2-2; a possible D gene is TRBD2 (5 bases). Per germline, CDR1 SGHDT and CDR2 YYEEEE. The CDR3 loop spans 14 amino acids. Trimming stripped 7 bases from V and 2 bases from J, with 12 bases between. The DNA of the CDR3 is TGTGCCAGCGCGGACTCGTTTAACACCGGGGAGCTGTTTTTT. Translating it yields CASADSFNTGELFF. The full variable domain, its missing parts supplied by reference TRBV5-6 and TRBJ2-2, is DAGVTQSPTHLIKTRGQQVTLRCSPKSGHDTVSWYQQALGQGPQFIFQYYEEEERQRGNFPDRFSGHQFPNYSSELNVNALLLGDSALYLCASADSFNTGELFFGEGSRLTVL.

This clonotype was seen at least ten times. The V gene is TRBV6-2 or TRBV6-3, the J gene TRBJ1-5; perhaps TRBD1 as D (5 bases). This CDR3 has 14 residues. V was trimmed by 7 bases and J by 3 bases, leaving 13 bases between them. Germline V gives CDR1 MNHEY, CDR2 SVGEGT. In DNA form, the CDR3 reads TGTGCCAGCAATCGCGACAGCTCCAATCAGCCCCAGCATTTT. This codes for CASNRDSSNQPQHF.

The V and J genes are TRBV5-4 and TRBJ2-5; possibly TRBD1 for D (5 bases). V was trimmed by 1 base and J by 0 bases, leaving 13 bases between them. CDR3 length equals 16 residues. Germline loops: CDR1 SGHNT, CDR2 YYREEE (reference sequence). CDR3 sequence (DNA): TGTGCCAGCAGCTTGCAAGGACAATATTACCAAGAGACCCAGTACTTC. Its protein is CASSLQGQYYQETQYF.

This clonotype was picked up a small number of times. The chain uses TRBV5-1 and TRBJ2-3; D is ambiguous. Trimming took off 5 bases at V and 2 bases at J, with 18 bases between the two ends. CDR3 length: 16 residues. CDR1 SGHRS and CDR2 YFSETQ come from the germline V gene. The CDR3: CASRYDKPSITDTQYF. The DNA of the CDR3 is TGCGCCAGCAGATATGACAAACCCTCCATCACAGATACGCAGTATTTT. Drawing the rest from reference TRBV5-1 and TRBJ2-3, the complete variable domain is KAGVTQTPRYLIKTRGQQVTLSCSPISGHRSVSWYQQTPGQGLQFLFEYFSETQRNKGNFPGRFSGRQFSNSRSEMNVSTLELGDSALYLCASRYDKPSITDTQYFGPGTRLTVL.

The gene calls are TRBV29-1 and TRBJ1-1; D not resolved. The CDR3 contains 11 residues. Germline CDR1 and CDR2: SQVTM and ANQGSEA. Trimming cost V 7 bases and J 1 base, with 7 bases left between them. The CDR3 coding sequence is TGCAGCGCAACGCCGAACACTGAAGCTTTCTTT. Translation: CSATPNTEAFF. Drawing the rest from reference TRBV29-1 and TRBJ1-1, the complete variable domain is SAVISQKPSRDICQRGTSLTIQCQVDSQVTMMFWYRQQPGQSLTLIATANQGSEATYESGFVIDKFPISRPNLTFSTLTVSNMSPEDSSIYLCSATPNTEAFFGQGTRLTVV.

The chain recombines TRBV5-4 with TRBJ2-3, with TRBD1 matching 7 bases. J lost 0 bases, V lost 4 bases, and 8 bases had no gene match. The CDR3 has 16 residues. The germline V gene has CDR1 SGHNT and CDR2 YYREEE (reference sequence). CDR3 loop: CASSPYGTASTDTQYF. The CDR3, as DNA: TGTGCCAGCAGCCCGTACGGGACAGCTAGCACAGATACGCAGTATTTT.

This clonotype appeared a few times. V usage is TRBV20-1 and J usage is TRBJ1-6; 10 nucleotides agree with TRBD1. The CDR3 spans 15 residues. CDR1 is DFQATT and CDR2 is SNEGSKA in the germline V gene (reference sequence). With V trimmed by 1 base and J by 8 bases, 5 bases remained unmatched. This CDR3 reads CSARGEDRGYSPLHF. Here the CDR3 DNA reads TGCAGTGCTAGAGGGGAGGACAGGGGGTATTCACCCCTCCACTTT.

This clonotype was seen a few times. This rearrangement joins TRBV11-1 to TRBJ2-3; 7 nucleotides align to TRBD2. CDR3 length: 14 amino acids. J was trimmed by 4 bases and V by 4 bases; bases with no gene match: 5. Germline lookup yields CDR1 SGHAT and CDR2 FQDESV (reference sequence). The CDR3 bases are TGTGCCAGCAGCTCCGGACTAGTCGCAGATACGCAGTATTTT. Translation gives CASSSGLVADTQYF.

This chain joins TRBV5-1 and TRBJ1-1; 8 bases match TRBD1. Germline assignment: CDR1 SGHRS and CDR2 YFSETQ. V lost 0 bases to trimming and J lost 0 bases; unmatched junction nucleotides: 4. The CDR3 sequence is 16 residues long. The CDR3 DNA is TGCGCCAGCAGCTTGGGGACAGGGATGGTGAACACTGAAGCTTTCTTT. Its translation: CASSLGTGMVNTEAFF.

This clonotype was detected many times. The chain uses TRBV20-1 and TRBJ1-5; D is perhaps TRBD1 (6 bases). The CDR3 spans 14 residues. Germline loops: CDR1 DFQATT, CDR2 SNEGSKA (reference sequence). The ends were cut back, 6 bases at V and 0 bases at J, with 12 bases in the middle. The CDR3 DNA reads TGCAGTGCACAACAGGGAAATAGCAATCAGCCCCAGCATTTT. Protein sequence: CSAQQGNSNQPQHF.